Listed below are T cell receptor beta chains from one sample, sequenced in a study of blood T cell repertoires in COVID-19. Measured with immunoSEQ multiplex PCR; TCRdb has only the in-frame clones, and not every one. This table holds over 150,000 clones, under 90% found once. The sequenced material came from PBMCs or T cells enriched from blood (not recorded which). Receptor source: a woman aged 55 to 70 who had recovered from COVID-19. The CDR3 runs from the conserved cysteine through the conserved F or W. D genes are given only for firm matches. Size is omitted from some rows. Given values are once, few, many or a class for expanded clones.

>TRBD1|TRBJ2-3|NA|TRBV30
CAWRTGGSSTDTQYF
TGTGCCTGGAGAACAGGGGGTTCTAGCACAGATACGCAGTATTTT
>NA|TRBJ2-6|many|TRBV7-3
CASSPPPGRAGANVLTF
TGTGCCAGCAGCCCACCGCCCGGGCGGGCTGGGGCCAACGTCCTGACTTTC
>TRBD1|TRBJ1-2|few|TRBV5-4
CASSPQGTVYGYTF
TGTGCCAGCAGCCCCCAAGGGACAGTCTATGGCTACACCTTC
>TRBD2|TRBJ2-7|NA|TRBV7-8
CASSFTSGDSYEQYF
TGTGCCAGCAGCTTCACTAGCGGGGACTCCTACGAGCAGTACTTC
>TRBD2|TRBJ2-5|few|TRBV13
CASTEGGNQETQYF
TGTGCCAGCACGGAGGGAGGGAACCAAGAGACCCAGTACTTC
>TRBD1|TRBJ2-5|NA|TRBV29-1
CSVEGTGAQETQYF
TGCAGCGTTGAAGGGACAGGGGCACAAGAGACCCAGTACTTC
>TRBD1|TRBJ1-1|NA|TRBV5-1
CASSLSDRGLGFF
TGCGCCAGCAGCTTGTCGGACAGGGGTTTGGGATTCTTT
>NA|TRBJ2-7|few|TRBV12-2
CASRLVEVSSYEQYF
TGTGCAAGTCGCTTAGTGGAGGTTAGCTCCTACGAGCAGTACTTC
>TRBD1|TRBJ2-2|NA|TRBV6-5
CASSSDRDANTGELFF
TGTGCCAGCAGTTCCGACAGGGACGCAAACACCGGGGAGCTGTTTTTT
>TRBD1|TRBJ2-7|once|TRBV6-5
CASSYTSGGPHEQYF
TGTGCCAGCAGTTACACGTCAGGGGGACCCCACGAGCAGTACTTC
>TRBD1|TRBJ2-7|NA|TRBV5-1
CASSLRDRGYEQYF
TGCGCCAGCAGCTTGCGGGACAGGGGCTACGAGCAGTACTTC
>NA|TRBJ1-2|NA|TRBV12-3/TRBV12-4
CASSPRERYGYTF
TGTGCCAGCAGTCCGAGGGAGCGTTATGGCTACACCTTC
>NA|TRBJ1-1|NA|TRBV12-3/TRBV12-4
CASSFYSNTEAFF
TGTGCCAGCAGTTTCTACTCGAACACTGAAGCTTTCTTT
>TRBD1|TRBJ1-1|few|TRBV12-3/TRBV12-4
CASSWDRGTEAFF
TGTGCCAGCAGTTGGGACAGGGGGACTGAAGCTTTCTTT
>TRBD1|TRBJ1-1|NA|TRBV10-3
CATRTGENTEAFF
TGTGCCACCCGGACAGGGGAAAACACTGAAGCTTTCTTT
>NA|TRBJ1-1|NA|TRBV20-1
CSGQMNTEAFF
TGCAGTGGACAGATGAACACTGAAGCTTTCTTT
>TRBD1|TRBJ2-7|NA|TRBV9
CASSAGQGPYEQYF
TGTGCCAGCAGCGCGGGACAGGGGCCCTACGAGCAGTACTTC
>TRBD1|TRBJ1-2|NA|TRBV28
CASSFGGQNYGYTF
TGTGCCAGCAGTTTCGGGGGACAGAACTATGGCTACACCTTC
>TRBD1|TRBJ1-1|NA|TRBV19
CASSMTGTAYTEAFF
TGTGCCAGTAGTATGACAGGGACGGCTTACACTGAAGCTTTCTTT
>TRBD1|TRBJ1-4|NA|TRBV30
CAWSDNRGRGEKLFF
TGTGCCTGGAGTGACAACAGGGGAAGGGGAGAAAAACTGTTTTTT
>NA|TRBJ2-5|NA|TRBV25-1
CASSEGGGGLQETQYF
TGTGCCAGCAGTGAAGGGGGCGGGGGCTTACAAGAGACCCAGTACTTC
>TRBD2|TRBJ2-1|few|TRBV18
CASSPGTTILYNEQFF
TGTGCCAGCTCACCTGGGACTACCATTCTTTACAATGAGCAGTTCTTC
>NA|TRBJ2-3|NA|TRBV7-2
CASSPGGGSDTQYF
TGTGCCAGCAGCCCTGGGGGGGGCTCAGATACGCAGTATTTT
>NA|TRBJ1-2|NA|TRBV6-1
CASNEMGRGQYGYTF
TGTGCCAGCAATGAAATGGGCAGGGGTCAATATGGCTACACCTTC
>NA|TRBJ1-2|NA|TRBV7-9
CASSPSLLDGRVYGYTF
TGTGCCAGCAGCCCGAGCCTCTTAGACGGGAGGGTCTATGGCTACACCTTC
>NA|TRBJ2-1|NA|TRBV11-1
CASSLRRPAFPDEQFF
TGTGCCAGCAGCTTAAGGAGACCTGCTTTTCCCGATGAGCAGTTCTTC